Reported below is one TCR beta chain. A second PCR, run for about 6 to 11 cycles, used a sample-barcoded 5' primer plus a J-beta primer mix. One entry per CDR3 protein, called by TCRdb with MiXCR from the 5' RACE reads. The sample comprises about 770,000 distinct CDR3 sequences, 44% of which are singletons, and around 18% rests with the top ten. The source of the sample is a study of blood T cells in healthy people across ages. Trimming removed 6 bases at V and 4 bases at J, with 12 bases between. The CDR3 covers 13 residues. From germline, CDR1 is SGHVS and CDR2 FQNEAQ. The sequenced sample consisted of blood. V and J are TRBV7-8 and TRBJ2-5; no clear D gene. The TCR was taken from a man in his fifties or sixties in good health. CDR3 sequence: CASRPWQTETQYF. CDR3 sequence (DNA): TGTGCCAGCAGGCCGTGGCAGACAGAGACCCAGTACTTC.